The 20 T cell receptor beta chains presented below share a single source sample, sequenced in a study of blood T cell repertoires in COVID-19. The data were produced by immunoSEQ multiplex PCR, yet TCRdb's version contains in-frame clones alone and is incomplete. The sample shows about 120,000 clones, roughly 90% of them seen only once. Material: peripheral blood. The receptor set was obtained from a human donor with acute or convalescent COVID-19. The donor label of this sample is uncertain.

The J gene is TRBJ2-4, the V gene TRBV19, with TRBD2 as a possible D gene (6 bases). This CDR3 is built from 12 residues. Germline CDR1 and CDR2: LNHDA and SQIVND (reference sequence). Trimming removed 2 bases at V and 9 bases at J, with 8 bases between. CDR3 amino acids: CASSITGGIQYF. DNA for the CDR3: TGTGCCAGTAGTATAACCGGGGGCATTCAGTACTTC.

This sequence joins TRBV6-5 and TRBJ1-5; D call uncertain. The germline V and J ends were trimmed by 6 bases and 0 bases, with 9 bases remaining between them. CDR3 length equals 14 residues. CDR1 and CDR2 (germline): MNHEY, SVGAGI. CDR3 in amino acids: CASSLGPSNQPQHF. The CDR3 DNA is TGTGCCAGCAGCCTTGGGCCTAGCAATCAGCCCCAGCATTTT.

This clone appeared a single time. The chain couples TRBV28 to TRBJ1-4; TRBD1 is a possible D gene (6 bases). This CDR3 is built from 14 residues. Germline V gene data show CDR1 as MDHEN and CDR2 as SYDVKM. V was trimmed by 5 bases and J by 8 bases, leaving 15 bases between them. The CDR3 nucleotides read TGTGCCAGCAGTGAACAGGGAGGGGACGAAAAACTGTTTTTT. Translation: CASSEQGGDEKLFF.

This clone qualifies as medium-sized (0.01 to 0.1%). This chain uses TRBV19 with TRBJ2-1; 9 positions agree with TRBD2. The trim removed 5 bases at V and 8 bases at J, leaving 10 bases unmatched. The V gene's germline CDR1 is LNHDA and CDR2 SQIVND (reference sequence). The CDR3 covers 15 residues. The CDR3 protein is CASSLTSGSYDEQFF. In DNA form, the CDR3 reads TGTGCCAGTAGTCTGACTAGCGGTAGTTACGATGAGCAGTTCTTC.

The CDR3: CASSLAGSVTSAFF. In DNA form, the CDR3 reads TGTGCCAGCAGCTTAGCGGGGTCTGTTACTTCAGCTTTCTTT. The chain recombines TRBV11-2 with TRBJ1-1; D gene ambiguous. V was clipped by 1 base and J by 10 bases, with 16 bases between them. Per the germline V gene, CDR1 is SGHAT and CDR2 is FQNNGV. This CDR3 region has 14 residues.

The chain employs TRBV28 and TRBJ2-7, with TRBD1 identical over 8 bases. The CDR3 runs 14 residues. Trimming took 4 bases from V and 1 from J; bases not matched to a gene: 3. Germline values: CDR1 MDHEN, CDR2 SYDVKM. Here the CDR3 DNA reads TGTGCCAGCAGTTCGGGACAGGCGTCCTACGAGCAGTACTTC. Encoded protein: CASSSGQASYEQYF.

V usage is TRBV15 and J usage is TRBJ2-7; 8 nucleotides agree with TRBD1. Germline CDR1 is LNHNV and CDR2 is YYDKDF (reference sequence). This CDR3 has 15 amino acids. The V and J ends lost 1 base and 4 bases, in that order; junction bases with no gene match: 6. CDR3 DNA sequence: TGTGCCACCAGCAGAGCAGGGGGCAAAGGATACGAGCAGTACTTC. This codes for CATSRAGGKGYEQYF.

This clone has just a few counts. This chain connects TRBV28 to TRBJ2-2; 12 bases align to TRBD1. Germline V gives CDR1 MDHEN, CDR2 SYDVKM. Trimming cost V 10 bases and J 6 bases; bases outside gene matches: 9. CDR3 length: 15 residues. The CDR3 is CATSLGDRGPGELFF. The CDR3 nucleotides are TGTGCCACCTCCTTGGGGGACAGGGGGCCCGGGGAGCTGTTTTTT.

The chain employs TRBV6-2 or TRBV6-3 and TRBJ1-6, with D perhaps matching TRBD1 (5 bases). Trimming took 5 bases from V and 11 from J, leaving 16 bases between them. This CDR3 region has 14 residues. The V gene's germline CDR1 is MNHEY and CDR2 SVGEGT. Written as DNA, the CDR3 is TGTGCCAGCAGTAAACAGGTGACGGATCCACCCCTCCACTTT. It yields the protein CASSKQVTDPPLHF.

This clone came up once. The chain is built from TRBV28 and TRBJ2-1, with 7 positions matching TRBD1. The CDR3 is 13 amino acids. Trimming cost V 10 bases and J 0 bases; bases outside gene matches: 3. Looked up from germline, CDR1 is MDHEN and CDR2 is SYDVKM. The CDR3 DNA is TGTGCCACCAGACAGGGCTCCTACAATGAGCAGTTCTTC. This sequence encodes CATRQGSYNEQFF.

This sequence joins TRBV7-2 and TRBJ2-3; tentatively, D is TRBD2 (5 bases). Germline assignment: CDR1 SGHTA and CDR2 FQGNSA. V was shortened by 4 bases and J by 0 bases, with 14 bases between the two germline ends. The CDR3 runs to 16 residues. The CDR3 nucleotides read TGTGCCAGCAGCTCGATACCGGGGTCTAGCACAGATACGCAGTATTTT. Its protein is CASSSIPGSSTDTQYF.

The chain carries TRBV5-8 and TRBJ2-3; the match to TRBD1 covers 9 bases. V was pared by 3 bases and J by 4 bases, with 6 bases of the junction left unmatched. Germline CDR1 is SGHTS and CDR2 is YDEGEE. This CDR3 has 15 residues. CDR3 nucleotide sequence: TGTGCCAGCAGCTACGGGACAGGGTGGGCAGATACGCAGTATTTT. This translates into CASSYGTGWADTQYF.

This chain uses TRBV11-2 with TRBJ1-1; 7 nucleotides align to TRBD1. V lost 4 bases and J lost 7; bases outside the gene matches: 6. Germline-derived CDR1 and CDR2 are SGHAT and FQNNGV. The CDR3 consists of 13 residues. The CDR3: CASSSRRQGEAFF. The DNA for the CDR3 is TGTGCCAGCAGCTCCCGGCGACAGGGTGAAGCTTTCTTT.

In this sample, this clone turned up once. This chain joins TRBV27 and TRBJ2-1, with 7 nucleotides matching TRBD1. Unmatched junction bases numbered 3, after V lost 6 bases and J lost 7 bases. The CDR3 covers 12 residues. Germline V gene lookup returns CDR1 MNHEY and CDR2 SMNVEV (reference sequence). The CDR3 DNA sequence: TGTGCCAGCAGCTTGACAGGGAATGAGCAGTTCTTC. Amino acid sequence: CASSLTGNEQFF.

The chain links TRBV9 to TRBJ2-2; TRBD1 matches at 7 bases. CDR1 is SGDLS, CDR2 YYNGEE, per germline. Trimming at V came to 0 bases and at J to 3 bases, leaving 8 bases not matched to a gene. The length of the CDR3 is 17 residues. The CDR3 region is CASSVGTQTGYTGELFF. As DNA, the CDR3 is TGTGCCAGCAGCGTAGGGACCCAGACAGGGTACACCGGGGAGCTGTTTTTT.

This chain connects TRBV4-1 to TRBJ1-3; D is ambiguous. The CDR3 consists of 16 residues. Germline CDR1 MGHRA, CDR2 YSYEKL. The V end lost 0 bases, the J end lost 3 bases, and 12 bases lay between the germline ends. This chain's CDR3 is CASSQDRRAGGNTIYF. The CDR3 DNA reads TGCGCCAGCAGCCAAGATAGGAGGGCAGGTGGAAACACCATATATTTT.

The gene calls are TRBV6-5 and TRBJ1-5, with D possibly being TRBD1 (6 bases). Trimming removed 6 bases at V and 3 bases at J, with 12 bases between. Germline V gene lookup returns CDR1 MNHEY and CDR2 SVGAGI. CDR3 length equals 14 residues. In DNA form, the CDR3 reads TGTGCCAGCAGACGGGACATGCACAATCAGCCCCAGCATTTT. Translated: CASRRDMHNQPQHF.

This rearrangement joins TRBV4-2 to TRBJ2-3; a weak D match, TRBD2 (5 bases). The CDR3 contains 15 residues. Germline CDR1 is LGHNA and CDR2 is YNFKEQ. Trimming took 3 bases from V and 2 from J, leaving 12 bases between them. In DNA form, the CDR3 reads TGTGCCAGCAGCCAGCTCGGGATCGACACAGATACGCAGTATTTT. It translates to CASSQLGIDTDTQYF.

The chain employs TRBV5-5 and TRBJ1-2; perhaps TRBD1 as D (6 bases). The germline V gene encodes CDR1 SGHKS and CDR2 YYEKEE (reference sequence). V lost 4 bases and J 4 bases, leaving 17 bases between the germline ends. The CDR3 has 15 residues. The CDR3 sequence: CASSEGQLIAYGYTF. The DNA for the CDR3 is TGTGCCAGCAGCGAGGGACAACTGATTGCCTATGGCTACACCTTC.

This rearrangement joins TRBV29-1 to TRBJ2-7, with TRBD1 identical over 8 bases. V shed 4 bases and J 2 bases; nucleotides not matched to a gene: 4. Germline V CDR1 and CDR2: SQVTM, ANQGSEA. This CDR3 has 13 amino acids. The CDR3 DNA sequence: TGCAGCGTTGGTCAGGGGGCGACCTACGAGCAGTACTTC. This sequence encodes CSVGQGATYEQYF.